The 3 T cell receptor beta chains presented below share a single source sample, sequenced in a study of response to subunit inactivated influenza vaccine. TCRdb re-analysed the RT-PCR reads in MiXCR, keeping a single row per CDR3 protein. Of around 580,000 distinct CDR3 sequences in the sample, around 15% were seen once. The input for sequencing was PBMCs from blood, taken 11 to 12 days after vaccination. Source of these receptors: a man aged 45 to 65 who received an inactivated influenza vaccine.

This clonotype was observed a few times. The CDR3 coding sequence is TGTGCCATCAACGGCCTGAACACCGGGGAGCTGTTTTTT. This gives the protein CAINGLNTGELFF. This chain connects TRBV10-3 to TRBJ2-2; D unresolved. The CDR3 has 13 amino acids. The V end lost 7 bases, the J end lost 1 base, and 7 bases lay between the germline ends. The germline V gene encodes CDR1 ENHRY and CDR2 SYGVKD.

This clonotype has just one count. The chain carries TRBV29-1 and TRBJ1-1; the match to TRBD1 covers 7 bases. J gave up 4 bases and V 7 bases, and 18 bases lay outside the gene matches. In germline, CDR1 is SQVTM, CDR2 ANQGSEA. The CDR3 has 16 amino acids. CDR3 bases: TGCAGCGCTTTAGGAGATCAGGGGGGGAGGAGCACTGAAGCTTTCTTT. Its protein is CSALGDQGGRSTEAFF.

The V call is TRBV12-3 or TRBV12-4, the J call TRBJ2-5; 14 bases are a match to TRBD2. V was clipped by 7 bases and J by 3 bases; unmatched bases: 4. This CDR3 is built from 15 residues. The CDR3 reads CASKPGLAGEETQYF. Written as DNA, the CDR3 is TGTGCCAGCAAGCCGGGACTAGCGGGGGAAGAGACCCAGTACTTC.